A selection of T cell receptor beta chains follows, all from one sample in a study of STAT5B mutations in CD4+ large granular lymphocyte leukemia. Sequencing used immunoSEQ multiplex PCR; TCRdb keeps in-frame clones, though not all of them. The table includes around 35,000 clones, about 90% detected once. The sequenced sample was CD4+ T cells from blood buffy coats. Source of these receptors: a human donor in good health. Both conserved end residues are part of each CDR3. A D gene is named only where the DNA matches it firmly. Clone sizes are given selectively: once, few, many, or a class where the clone is expanded.

d_gene	v_gene	j_gene	abundance	CDR3nt	CDR3aa
TRBD2	TRBV12-5	TRBJ2-1	-	TGTGCTAGTGCCTTACTAGCGGGAAGGCACAATGAGCAGTTCTTC	CASALLAGRHNEQFF
-	TRBV9	TRBJ1-5	once	TGTGCCAGCAGCCGAGACAGGTCCAGTCGGCCCCAGCATTTT	CASSRDRSSRPQHF
TRBD1	TRBV6-5	TRBJ1-1	-	TGTGCCAGCAGGGGAACAGGGGTTGACACTGAAGCTTTCTTT	CASRGTGVDTEAFF
TRBD1	TRBV4-1	TRBJ2-2	once	TGCGCCAGCAGCCAAACCGGGACAGGGAACACCGGGGAGCTGTTTTTT	CASSQTGTGNTGELFF
-	TRBV18	TRBJ2-1	-	TGTGCCAGCTCACCACCGACTCGGCAGGGGAATGAGCAGTTCTTC	CASSPPTRQGNEQFF
-	TRBV18	TRBJ1-4	-	TGTGCCAGCTCACCGGGGGCTAATGAAAAACTGTTTTTT	CASSPGANEKLFF
TRBD2	TRBV5-1	TRBJ2-1	-	TGCGCCAGCAGCTTGGTGATAGCGGGCAACAATGAGCAGTTCTTC	CASSLVIAGNNEQFF
-	TRBV5-4	TRBJ1-1	-	TGTGCCAGCCACACAGCAAACACTGAAGCTTTCTTT	CASHTANTEAFF
TRBD2	TRBV29-1	TRBJ2-2	-	TGCAGCGTTTGGGAGGGACACACCGGGGAGCTGTTTTTT	CSVWEGHTGELFF
TRBD1	TRBV19	TRBJ1-1	once	TGTGCCAGTAGAGGAACAGGGGGTTATACTGAAGCTTTCTTT	CASRGTGGYTEAFF
-	TRBV20-1	TRBJ2-3	once	TGCAGTGCTACCGGCACAGATACGCAGTATTTT	CSATGTDTQYF
-	TRBV18	TRBJ2-2	-	TGTGCCAGCTCTCAGCCCGGGACAACGAGCACCGGGGAGCTGTTTTTT	CASSQPGTTSTGELFF
-	TRBV29-1	TRBJ2-1	-	TGCAGCGTCGATCCAACAGCCAACAGAGGGCACAATGAGCAGTTCTTC	CSVDPTANRGHNEQFF
-	TRBV28	TRBJ2-7	-	TGTGCCAGCAGGGGGGCAGATTCCTACGAGCAGTACTTC	CASRGADSYEQYF
-	TRBV6-1	TRBJ2-7	once	TGTGCCAGCCGAGATCGGACTACTTACGAGCAGTACTTC	CASRDRTTYEQYF
TRBD1	TRBV6-5	TRBJ1-2	-	TGTGCCAGCAGTTACTACGATGGGACAGGGTATGGCTACACCTTC	CASSYYDGTGYGYTF
TRBD1	TRBV6-5	TRBJ1-5	-	TGTGCCAGCAGTCAGGGGGATAGCAATCAGCCCCAGCATTTT	CASSQGDSNQPQHF
TRBD1	TRBV5-4	TRBJ1-1	once	TGTGCCAGCGGGACAGAGCTGAACACTGAAGCTTTCTTT	CASGTELNTEAFF
TRBD1	TRBV5-1	TRBJ2-7	-	TGCGCCAGCAGGATAACAGGGGGGAGATCCTACGAGCAGTACTTC	CASRITGGRSYEQYF
TRBD1	TRBV5-1	TRBJ2-7	few	TGCGCCAGCAGCCCATCCGGACAGGGTGGATACGAGCAGTACTTC	CASSPSGQGGYEQYF
TRBD1	TRBV9	TRBJ1-2	-	TGTGCCAGCGGGAGGGACAGGGGGAACTATGGCTACACCTTC	CASGRDRGNYGYTF
-	TRBV2	TRBJ2-7	-	TGTGCCAGCAAGGTCGGGCCGAGCTCCTACGAGCAGTACTTC	CASKVGPSSYEQYF
-	TRBV18	TRBJ2-4	once	TGTGCCAGCTCAGCGGGACAGGCCAAAAACATTCAGTACTTC	CASSAGQAKNIQYF
-	TRBV28	TRBJ2-7	once	TGTGCCAGCAGTTTAGGGGTCTTCTACGAGCAGTACTTC	CASSLGVFYEQYF
-	TRBV5-4	TRBJ2-7	-	TGTGCCAGCAGGCGGGACAGCTACGAGCAGTACTTC	CASRRDSYEQYF
TRBD2	TRBV6-1	TRBJ2-7	-	TGTGCCAGCAGTCTACGCACGGGGGGAGGATACGAGCAGTACTTC	CASSLRTGGGYEQYF
TRBD1	TRBV10-3	TRBJ2-7	-	TGTGCCATCAGCGAAGACAGGGGTCCCGAGCAGTACTTC	CAISEDRGPEQYF
TRBD2	TRBV18	TRBJ2-1	-	TGTGCCAGCTCATCCACCGGGGGGATCTACAATGAGCAGTTCTTC	CASSSTGGIYNEQFF
TRBD1	TRBV7-2	TRBJ2-7	-	TGTGCCAGCAGCTTAACTAGACAGGGACCCTACGAGCAGTACTTC	CASSLTRQGPYEQYF
-	TRBV28	TRBJ1-2	once	TGTGCCAGCACCAGAACAGGGTTATTTTATGGCTACACCTTC	CASTRTGLFYGYTF
TRBD2	TRBV5-8	TRBJ2-1	-	TGTGCCAGCAGCGTGGGACTAGCGGGAAGGGATGAGCAGTTCTTC	CASSVGLAGRDEQFF
-	TRBV2	TRBJ2-7	-	TGTGCCAGCAGGTCTGACAGGTACGAGCAGTACTTC	CASRSDRYEQYF
TRBD1	TRBV5-1	TRBJ1-2	-	TGCGCCAGCAGCTGGGGCCCCCGGGGGACAGTCGGCTATGGCTACACCTTC	CASSWGPRGTVGYGYTF
-	TRBV28	TRBJ2-2	-	TGTGCCAGCAGTTTAATTTTAGGCGGGTGGACAAAAAGGGCCGGGGAGCTGTTTTTT	CASSLILGGWTKRAGELFF
TRBD1	TRBV18	TRBJ2-5	-	TGTGCCAGCTCACCGATCCTGGGGGACAGGGACGAGACCCAGTACTTC	CASSPILGDRDETQYF
TRBD1	TRBV5-1	TRBJ1-2	-	TGCGCCAGCAGCTTGGGCGGGACAGTAACGAACTATGGCTACACCTTC	CASSLGGTVTNYGYTF
-	TRBV5-1	TRBJ2-5	-	TGCGCCAGCAGCTTGACCCGGCTTTCTGGGGAGACCCAGTACTTC	CASSLTRLSGETQYF
-	TRBV7-9	TRBJ2-1	-	TGTGCCAGCAGCTCGGGGCCGTCCTACAATGAGCAGTTCTTC	CASSSGPSYNEQFF
-	TRBV14	TRBJ2-2	-	TGTGCCAGCAGCCGAACCGGGACGAGGGCCAGGGAGCTGTTTTTT	CASSRTGTRARELFF
-	TRBV7-2	TRBJ1-3	-	TGTGCCAGCAGCTTAAATAAGGCTTCTGTAAACACCATATATTTT	CASSLNKASVNTIYF
-	TRBV9	TRBJ2-1	-	TGTGCCAGCAGCGTAGGAACATCTGTAAATGAGCAGTTCTTC	CASSVGTSVNEQFF
-	TRBV10-3	TRBJ1-1	-	TGTGCCACCGGCCCCGCGGGAGGGACTGAAGCTTTCTTT	CATGPAGGTEAFF
TRBD1	TRBV19	TRBJ1-2	once	TGTGCCAGTAGTATCACGGGACAGGCGAACTATGGCTACACCTTC	CASSITGQANYGYTF
TRBD1	TRBV29-1	TRBJ1-5	-	TGCAGCGTTGAAGATCGGACAGGCTTCAATCAGCCCCAGCATTTT	CSVEDRTGFNQPQHF
-	TRBV28	TRBJ2-2	-	TGTGCCAGCAGACCCGGCCACCTTTCGACCGGGGAGCTGTTTTTT	CASRPGHLSTGELFF
-	TRBV7-9	TRBJ1-2	-	TGTGCCAGCAGCTTACCAGGGTCCTCTAGCTATGGCTACACCTTC	CASSLPGSSSYGYTF
TRBD1	TRBV29-1	TRBJ2-2	-	TGCAGCGTTCGCCGGGGGACAGGGCCCACCGGGGAGCTGTTTTTT	CSVRRGTGPTGELFF